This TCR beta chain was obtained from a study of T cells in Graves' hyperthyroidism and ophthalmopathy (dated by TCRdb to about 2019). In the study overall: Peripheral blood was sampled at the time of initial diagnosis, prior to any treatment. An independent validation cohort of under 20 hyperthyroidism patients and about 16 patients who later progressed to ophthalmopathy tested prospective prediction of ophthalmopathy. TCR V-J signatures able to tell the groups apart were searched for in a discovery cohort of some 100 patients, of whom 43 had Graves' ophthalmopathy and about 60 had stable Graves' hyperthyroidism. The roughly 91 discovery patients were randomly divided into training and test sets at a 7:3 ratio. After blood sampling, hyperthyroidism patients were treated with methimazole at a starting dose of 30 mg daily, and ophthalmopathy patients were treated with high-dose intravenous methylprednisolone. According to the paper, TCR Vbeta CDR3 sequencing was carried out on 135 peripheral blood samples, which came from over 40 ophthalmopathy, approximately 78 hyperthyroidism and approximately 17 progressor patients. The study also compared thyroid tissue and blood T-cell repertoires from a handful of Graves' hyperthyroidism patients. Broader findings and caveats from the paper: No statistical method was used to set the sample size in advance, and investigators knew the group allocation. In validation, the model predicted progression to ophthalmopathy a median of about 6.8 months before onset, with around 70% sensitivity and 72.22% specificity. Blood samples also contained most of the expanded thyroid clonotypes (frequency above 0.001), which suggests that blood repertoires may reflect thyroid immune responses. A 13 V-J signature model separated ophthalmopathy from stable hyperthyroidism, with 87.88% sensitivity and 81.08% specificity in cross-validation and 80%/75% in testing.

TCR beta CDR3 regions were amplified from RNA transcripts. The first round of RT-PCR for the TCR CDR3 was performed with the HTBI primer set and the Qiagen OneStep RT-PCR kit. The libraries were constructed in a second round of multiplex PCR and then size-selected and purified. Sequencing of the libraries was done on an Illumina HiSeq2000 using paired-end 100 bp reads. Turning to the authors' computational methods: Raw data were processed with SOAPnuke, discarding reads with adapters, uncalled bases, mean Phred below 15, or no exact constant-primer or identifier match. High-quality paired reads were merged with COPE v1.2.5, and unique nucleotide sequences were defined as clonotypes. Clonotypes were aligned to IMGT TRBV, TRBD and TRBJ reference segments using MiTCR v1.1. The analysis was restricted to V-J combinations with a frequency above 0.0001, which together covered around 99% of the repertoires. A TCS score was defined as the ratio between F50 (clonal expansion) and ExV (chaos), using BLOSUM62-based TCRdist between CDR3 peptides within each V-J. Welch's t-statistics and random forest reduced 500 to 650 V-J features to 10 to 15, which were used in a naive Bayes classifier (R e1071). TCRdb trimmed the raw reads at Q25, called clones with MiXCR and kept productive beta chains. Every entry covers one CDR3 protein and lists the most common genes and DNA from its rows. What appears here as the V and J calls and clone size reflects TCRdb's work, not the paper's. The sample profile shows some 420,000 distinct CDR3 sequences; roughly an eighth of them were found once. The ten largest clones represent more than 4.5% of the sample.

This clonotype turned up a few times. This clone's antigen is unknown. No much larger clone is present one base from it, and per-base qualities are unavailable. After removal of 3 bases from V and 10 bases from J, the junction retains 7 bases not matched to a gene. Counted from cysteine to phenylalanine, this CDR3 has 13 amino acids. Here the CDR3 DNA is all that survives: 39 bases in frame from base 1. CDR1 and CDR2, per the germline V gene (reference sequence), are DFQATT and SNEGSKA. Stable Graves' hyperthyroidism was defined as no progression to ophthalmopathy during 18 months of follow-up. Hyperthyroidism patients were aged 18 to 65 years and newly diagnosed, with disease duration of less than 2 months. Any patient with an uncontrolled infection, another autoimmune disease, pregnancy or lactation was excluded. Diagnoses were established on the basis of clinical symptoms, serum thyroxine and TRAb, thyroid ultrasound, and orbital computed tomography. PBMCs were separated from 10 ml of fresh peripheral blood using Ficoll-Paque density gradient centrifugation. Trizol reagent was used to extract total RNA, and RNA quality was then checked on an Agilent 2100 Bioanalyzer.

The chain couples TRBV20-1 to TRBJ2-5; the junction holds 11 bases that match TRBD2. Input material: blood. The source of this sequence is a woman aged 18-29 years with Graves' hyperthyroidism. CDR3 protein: CSASLTSGKGQYF. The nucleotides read TGCAGTGCTAGTTTGACTAGCGGGAAAGGCCAGTACTTC.